This T cell receptor (beta chain) was sequenced in a study of response to subunit inactivated influenza vaccine (dated by TCRdb to 2016 to 2018). For the study in its entirety: To follow how T cells responded to a trivalent subunit inactivated influenza vaccine, the researchers relied on deep quantitative profiling of the T cell receptor repertoire.

Points the paper makes about the study in general: It was suggested by the authors that each seasonal influenza vaccination may recruit only a limited number of new T cells.

At least ten counts were recorded for this clonotype. The target of this receptor is not known. Base qualities were left out, and no much larger clone turns up one base away. Libraries came from RT-PCR. Instrument used: Illumina HiSeq 2500. TCRdb redid the processing of the public reads, applying fastp at Q25 and MiXCR, and retained in-frame beta chains. Rows with a matching CDR3 protein are joined into one entry that keeps the most common DNA and genes. Within this sample are roughly 460,000 distinct CDR3 sequences, with approximately 11% of them counted one time only. Roughly 12% of the sample is in the top ten clones. CDR1 is given as SGHKS and CDR2 as YYEKEE, both from the germline V gene (reference sequence). The germline ends are 15 bases apart after V is trimmed by 0 bases and J by 5 bases. The CDR3, cysteine through phenylalanine, is 15 amino acids long. Only the CDR3 DNA stays, 45 bases, in frame from base 1.

The intended sense of this specimen's time point label: 40 to 45 days after influenza vaccine administration. The chain joins TRBV5-5 to TRBJ2-7, with a tentative D gene TRBD1 over 6 matching bases. The sequence derives from a middle-aged man who received an inactivated influenza vaccine. Donor details come from another sample of the same person, matched by shared clones. Sample: PBMCs from blood, taken 45 days after vaccination. The CDR3 protein: CASSLVQGSLDEQYF. The DNA sequence reads TGTGCCAGCAGCTTGGTGCAGGGGAGTTTGGACGAGCAGTACTTC.